Below are 20 T cell receptor beta chains sequenced from a single sample in a study of identical twins. A single record per CDR3 protein comes from TCRdb applying MiXCR to the 5' RACE reads. The sample contains some 240,000 distinct CDR3 sequences, approximately 8.3% of which appear only once. These data were likewise used in another study, on yellow fever vaccine responses in identical twins.

Source material: CD8+ T cells sorted from blood. These receptors were taken from a woman younger than 35 in good health.

This clonotype was seen only a few times. The V and J genes are TRBV3-1 and TRBJ2-5; TRBD2 might be the D (5 bases). Trimming took off 0 bases at V and 2 bases at J, with 10 bases between the two ends. CDR3 length equals 15 residues. Germline CDR1 reads LGHDT; CDR2 reads YNNKEL (reference sequence). The CDR3 reads CASSQDLERQETQYF. CDR3 nucleotides: TGTGCCAGCAGCCAAGATCTTGAGCGGCAAGAGACCCAGTACTTC.

This clonotype was observed a handful of times. The V and J genes are TRBV12-3 or TRBV12-4 and TRBJ1-1; perhaps TRBD1 as D (6 bases). V was cut by 5 bases and J by 5 bases, with 18 bases left in between. There are 15 residues in the CDR3. The CDR3 here is CASSIIQGHVTEAFF. The DNA of the CDR3 is TGTGCCAGCAGTATAATACAGGGTCATGTAACTGAAGCTTTCTTT.

The rearrangement links TRBV4-3 to TRBJ2-6, with D possibly TRBD2 on 7 matching bases. Germline V CDR1 and CDR2: LGHNA, YSLEER. V lost 2 bases, J lost 2 bases, and 10 bases lay in between. The CDR3 consists of 16 residues. The CDR3 loop reads CASSQSGGAGANVLTF. The CDR3 DNA reads as TGCGCCAGCAGCCAATCGGGGGGCGCTGGGGCCAACGTCCTGACTTTC.

The chain combines TRBV4-1 with TRBJ2-7; D unclear. This CDR3 spans 15 amino acids. Trimming took 0 bases from V and 3 from J, leaving 12 bases between them. Germline CDR1 reads MGHRA; CDR2 reads YSYEKL. This CDR3 reads CASSQDPGRYYEQYF. CDR3 nucleotides: TGCGCCAGCAGCCAAGATCCAGGACGGTACTACGAGCAGTACTTC.

This clonotype has a count of ten or more. V usage is TRBV12-3 or TRBV12-4 and J usage is TRBJ1-5; D remains ambiguous. V lost 7 bases to trimming and J lost 6 bases, with 16 bases between them. CDR3 length: 14 amino acids. DNA for the CDR3: TGTGCCAGCAATTTCGGCGGGGATGGTCAGCCCCAGCATTTT. Its translation is CASNFGGDGQPQHF.

This clonotype was recorded at least ten times. The chain combines TRBV7-9 with TRBJ2-7; D assignment may be TRBD1 or TRBD2 (6 bases each). V gave up 5 bases and J gave up 4 bases, with 18 bases separating them. The length of the CDR3 is 15 residues. CDR1 and CDR2 from the germline V gene are SEHNR and FQNEAQ (reference sequence). DNA for the CDR3: TGTGCCAGCAGCCCACCCAGAGGGGGGCGGTACGAGCAGTACTTC. This codes for CASSPPRGGRYEQYF. Together with reference TRBV7-9 and TRBJ2-7, the CDR3 gives the full variable domain: DTGVSQNPRHKITKRGQNVTFRCDPISEHNRLYWYRQTLGQGPEFLTYFQNEAQLEKSRLLSDRFSAERPKGSFSTLEIQRTEQGDSAMYLCASSPPRGGRYEQYFGPGTRLTVT.

This clonotype has a handful of counts. The chain employs TRBV20-1 and TRBJ2-1; 8 bases fit TRBD2. Looked up from germline, CDR1 is DFQATT and CDR2 is SNEGSKA (reference sequence). This CDR3 contains 15 residues. J was trimmed by 3 bases and V by 1 base; bases with no gene match: 5. The DNA for the CDR3 is TGCAGTGCTAGAGGGCTAGCGGGTATCTACAATGAGCAGTTCTTC. It is translated as CSARGLAGIYNEQFF.

This chain links TRBV7-9 with TRBJ2-3, with 15 bases matching TRBD2. The junction had 8 bases not matched to a gene; V was cut back by 6 bases and J by 4 bases. The length of the CDR3 is 17 residues. CDR1 SEHNR and CDR2 FQNEAQ come from the germline V gene (reference sequence). The CDR3 sequence is CASSWTSGRASADTQYF. CDR3 nucleotides: TGTGCCAGCAGTTGGACTAGCGGGAGGGCCAGTGCAGATACGCAGTATTTT.

This clonotype occurred many times. V usage is TRBV7-3 and J usage is TRBJ2-1, with 12 bases identical to TRBD2. V shed 4 bases and J 9 bases; nucleotides not matched to a gene: 4. Germline-derived CDR1 and CDR2 are SGHTA and FQGTGA. This CDR3 has 14 amino acids. In DNA, the CDR3 is TGTGCCAGCAGCTCTAGCGGGGGGGAAGGTGAGCAGTTCTTC. It encodes CASSSSGGEGEQFF.

This clonotype has a count of ten or more. This rearrangement joins TRBV12-3 or TRBV12-4 to TRBJ1-1; 10 bases fit TRBD1. V was clipped by 1 base and J by 4 bases; unmatched bases: 0. The CDR3 runs 14 residues. CDR3 residues: CASSLGTGGTEAFF. CDR3 DNA sequence: TGTGCCAGCAGTTTAGGGACAGGGGGCACTGAAGCTTTCTTT.

The table lists this clonotype with many counts. V gene TRBV7-9 combines with J gene TRBJ2-4, with a possible D match to TRBD2 (5 bases). The V end lost 3 bases, the J end lost 4 bases, and 16 bases lay between the germline ends. CDR3 size: 16 residues. Germline V gene data show CDR1 as SEHNR and CDR2 as FQNEAQ (reference sequence). This CDR3 reads CASSLGEHRLKNIQYF. The CDR3 bases are TGTGCCAGCAGCTTGGGAGAACACCGTCTAAAAAACATTCAGTACTTC.

Ten or more counts support this clonotype. The chain links TRBV4-3 to TRBJ2-4; D not resolved. The V end was cut by 0 bases, the J end by 1 base, with 16 bases between. The germline CDR1 and CDR2 sequences are LGHNA and YSLEER. The CDR3 is made up of 18 amino acids. CDR3 coding DNA: TGCGCCAGCAGCCAAGATTTGGAGACAACTGGGGCCAAAAACATTCAGTACTTC. It specifies CASSQDLETTGAKNIQYF.

The gene calls are TRBV20-1 and TRBJ1-5; D call uncertain. Germline V CDR1 and CDR2: DFQATT, SNEGSKA (reference sequence). Trimming took 0 bases from V and 6 from J, leaving 9 bases between them. The CDR3 extends over 13 amino acids. As DNA, the CDR3 is TGCAGTGCTAGAGATAACCCCCTTCAGCCCCAGCATTTT. Protein product: CSARDNPLQPQHF.

This clonotype has at least ten counts. This chain connects TRBV7-9 to TRBJ1-1; 7 nucleotides align to TRBD1. The germline CDR1 and CDR2 sequences are SEHNR and FQNEAQ (reference sequence). The CDR3 totals 15 residues. The ends lost 5 bases at V and 4 bases at J; junction bases unmatched: 10. Written as DNA, the CDR3 is TGTGCCAGCAGCCCCCCCAGGGGGGGAGGCACTGAAGCTTTCTTT. Amino acids: CASSPPRGGGTEAFF.

The chain recombines TRBV9 with TRBJ2-3; the D gene is possibly TRBD1 (6 bases). Germline V gene lookup returns CDR1 SGDLS and CDR2 YYNGEE. The CDR3 has 19 amino acids. V lost 6 bases and J lost 1, with 27 bases in between. The CDR3 DNA is TGTGCCAGCAATTCCCCAGGGGATGCAGGGGCGGAGCGCACAGATACGCAGTATTTT. It encodes CASNSPGDAGAERTDTQYF. Using reference TRBV9 and TRBJ2-3 for the parts outside the CDR3, the full variable domain is DSGVTQTPKHLITATGQRVTLRCSPRSGDLSVYWYQQSLDQGLQFLIQYYNGEERAKGNILERFSAQQFPDLHSELNLSSLELGDSALYFCASNSPGDAGAERTDTQYFGPGTRLTVL.

This clonotype was counted only a few times. The V call is TRBV29-1, the J call TRBJ1-5, with a weak D call TRBD1 (5 bases). Germline assignment: CDR1 SQVTM and CDR2 ANQGSEA. The CDR3 has 13 residues. Trimming left V 5 bases short and J 7 bases short, with 15 bases between. For the CDR3, the DNA is TGCAGCGTTAGCGTGGGGGTCCGACAGCCCCAGCATTTT. This sequence encodes CSVSVGVRQPQHF.

This clonotype came up a few times. The chain recombines TRBV5-1 with TRBJ1-2; 9 nucleotides match TRBD1. Looked up from germline, CDR1 is SGHRS and CDR2 is YFSETQ. The CDR3 runs 14 residues. Trimming took 0 bases from V and 7 from J; bases not matched to a gene: 4. CDR3 nucleotides: TGCGCCAGCAGCTTGGAGGGACAGGGTCCTGGCTACACCTTC. Translating it yields CASSLEGQGPGYTF.

This clonotype has more than one count but fewer than ten. The rearrangement joins TRBV7-9 to TRBJ2-7, with D maybe TRBD2 (5 bases). Trimming removed 10 bases from V and 1 base from J, with 17 bases in between. Germline values: CDR1 SEHNR, CDR2 FQNEAQ (reference sequence). The CDR3 has 14 residues. DNA for the CDR3: TGTGCCAAACTCGACGGGGTAGGGTCCTACGAGCAGTACTTC. Translating gives CAKLDGVGSYEQYF. Full variable domain (remainder filled in from reference TRBV7-9 and TRBJ2-7): DTGVSQNPRHKITKRGQNVTFRCDPISEHNRLYWYRQTLGQGPEFLTYFQNEAQLEKSRLLSDRFSAERPKGSFSTLEIQRTEQGDSAMYLCAKLDGVGSYEQYFGPGTRLTVT.

The CDR3: CASRGQPRPYEQYF. For the CDR3, the DNA is TGTGCCAGCAGAGGACAGCCCCGACCCTACGAGCAGTACTTC. The chain has TRBV5-5 and TRBJ2-7, with D possibly TRBD1 on 6 matching bases. V was clipped by 5 bases and J by 2 bases, with 14 bases between them. CDR3 length: 14 amino acids. Per the germline V gene, CDR1 is SGHKS and CDR2 is YYEKEE (reference sequence).

In DNA, the CDR3 is TGTGCCAGCAGCCAAGATAGGGACAGGGGAGTCTGGGACACTGAAGCTTTCTTT. Protein product: CASSQDRDRGVWDTEAFF. V gene TRBV3-1 combines with J gene TRBJ1-1; 10 bases map to TRBD1. Germline V gene data show CDR1 as LGHDT and CDR2 as YNNKEL (reference sequence). V lost 0 bases to trimming and J lost 3 bases; unmatched junction nucleotides: 10. The CDR3 length is 18 residues.